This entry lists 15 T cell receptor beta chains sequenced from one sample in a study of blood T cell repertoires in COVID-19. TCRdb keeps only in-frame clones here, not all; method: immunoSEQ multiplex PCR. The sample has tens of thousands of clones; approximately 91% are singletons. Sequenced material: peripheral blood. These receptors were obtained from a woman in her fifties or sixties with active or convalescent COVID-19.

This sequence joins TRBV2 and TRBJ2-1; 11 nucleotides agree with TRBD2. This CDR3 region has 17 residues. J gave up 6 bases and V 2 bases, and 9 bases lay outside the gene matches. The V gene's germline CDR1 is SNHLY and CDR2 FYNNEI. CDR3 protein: CASSELSPGLAVNEQFF. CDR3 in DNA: TGTGCCAGCAGTGAACTTTCGCCGGGACTAGCGGTCAATGAGCAGTTCTTC.

The chain's CDR3 is CASSFPSGRTDTQYF. The CDR3 nucleotides are TGTGCCAGCAGCTTCCCCAGCGGGAGGACAGATACGCAGTATTTT. The chain recombines TRBV11-2 with TRBJ2-3; 9 nucleotides line up with TRBD2. CDR3 length: 15 amino acids. The V gene end was trimmed by 3 bases and the J gene end by 3 bases; junction bases not matched to a gene: 4. CDR1 and CDR2 from the germline V gene are SGHAT and FQNNGV. Full variable domain (outside the CDR3, taken from reference TRBV11-2 and TRBJ2-3): EAGVAQSPRYKIIEKRQSVAFWCNPISGHATLYWYQQILGQGPKLLIQFQNNGVVDDSQLPKDRFSAERLKGVDSTLKIQPAKLEDSAVYLCASSFPSGRTDTQYFGPGTRLTVL.

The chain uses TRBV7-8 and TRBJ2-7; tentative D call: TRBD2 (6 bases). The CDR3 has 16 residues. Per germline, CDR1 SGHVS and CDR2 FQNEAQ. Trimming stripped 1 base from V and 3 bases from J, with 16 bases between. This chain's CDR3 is CASSLETRTIGYEQYF. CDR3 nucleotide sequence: TGTGCCAGCAGCTTAGAGACGAGGACTATCGGCTACGAGCAGTACTTC. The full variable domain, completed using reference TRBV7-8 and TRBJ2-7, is GAGVSQSPRYKVAKRGQDVALRCDPISGHVSLFWYQQALGQGPEFLTYFQNEAQLDKSGLPSDRFFAERPEGSVSTLKIQRTQQEDSAVYLCASSLETRTIGYEQYFGPGTRLTVT.

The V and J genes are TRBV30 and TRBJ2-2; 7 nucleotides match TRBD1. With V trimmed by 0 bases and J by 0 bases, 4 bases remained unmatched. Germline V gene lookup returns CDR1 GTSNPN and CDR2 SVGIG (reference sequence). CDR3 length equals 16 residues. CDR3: CAWSVSQGANTGELFF. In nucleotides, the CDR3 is TGTGCCTGGAGTGTAAGTCAGGGGGCGAACACCGGGGAGCTGTTTTTT.

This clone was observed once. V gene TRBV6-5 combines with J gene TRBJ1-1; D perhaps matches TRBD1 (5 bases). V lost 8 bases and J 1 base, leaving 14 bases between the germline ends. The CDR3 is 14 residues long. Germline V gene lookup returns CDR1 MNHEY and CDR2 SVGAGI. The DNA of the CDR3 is TGTGCCAGCGAATACGGTGGGGCGAACACTGAAGCTTTCTTT. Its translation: CASEYGGANTEAFF.

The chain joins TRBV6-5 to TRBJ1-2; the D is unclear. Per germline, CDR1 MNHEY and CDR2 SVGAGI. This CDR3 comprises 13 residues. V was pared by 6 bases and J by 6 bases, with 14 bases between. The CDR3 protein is CASRARSSDGYTF. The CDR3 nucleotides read TGTGCCAGCAGGGCCAGGTCCAGTGATGGCTACACCTTC.

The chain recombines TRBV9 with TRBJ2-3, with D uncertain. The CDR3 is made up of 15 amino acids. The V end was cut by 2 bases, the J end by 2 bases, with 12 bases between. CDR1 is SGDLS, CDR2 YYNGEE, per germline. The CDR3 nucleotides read TGTGCCAGCAGCGTCCTAGGAGCTAACACAGATACGCAGTATTTT. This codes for CASSVLGANTDTQYF.

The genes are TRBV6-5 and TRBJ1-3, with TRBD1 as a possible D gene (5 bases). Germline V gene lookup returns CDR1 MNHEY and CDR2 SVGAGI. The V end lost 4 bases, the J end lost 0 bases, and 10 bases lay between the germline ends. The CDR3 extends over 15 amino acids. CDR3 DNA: TGTGCCAGCAGTTTGGGACTCATCTCTGGAAACACCATATATTTT. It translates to CASSLGLISGNTIYF.

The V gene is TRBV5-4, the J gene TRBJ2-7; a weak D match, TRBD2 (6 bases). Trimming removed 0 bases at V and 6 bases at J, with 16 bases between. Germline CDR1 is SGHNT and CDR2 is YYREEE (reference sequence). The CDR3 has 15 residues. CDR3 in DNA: TGTGCCAGCAGCTTGGACCGGAGGGCCTCAGGCGAGCAGTACTTC. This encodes CASSLDRRASGEQYF.

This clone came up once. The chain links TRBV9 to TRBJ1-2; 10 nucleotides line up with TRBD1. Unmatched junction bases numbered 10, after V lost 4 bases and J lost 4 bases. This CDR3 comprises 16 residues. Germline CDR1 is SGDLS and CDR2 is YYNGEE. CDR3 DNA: TGTGCCAGCAGCATTAGGCCGGGACAGGGGTCCTATGGCTACACCTTC. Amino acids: CASSIRPGQGSYGYTF. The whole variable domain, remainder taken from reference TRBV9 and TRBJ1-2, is DSGVTQTPKHLITATGQRVTLRCSPRSGDLSVYWYQQSLDQGLQFLIQYYNGEERAKGNILERFSAQQFPDLHSELNLSSLELGDSALYFCASSIRPGQGSYGYTFGSGTRLTVV.

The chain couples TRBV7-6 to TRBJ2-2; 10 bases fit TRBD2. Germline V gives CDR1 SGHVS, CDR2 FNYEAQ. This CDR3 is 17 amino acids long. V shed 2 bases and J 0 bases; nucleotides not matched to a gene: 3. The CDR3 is CASSLLAGAPNTGELFF. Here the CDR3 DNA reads TGTGCCAGCAGCTTACTAGCGGGGGCTCCGAACACCGGGGAGCTGTTTTTT. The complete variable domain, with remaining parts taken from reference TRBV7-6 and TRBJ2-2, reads GAGVSQSPRYKVTKRGQDVALRCDPISGHVSLYWYRQALGQGPEFLTYFNYEAQQDKSGLPNDRFSAERPEGSISTLTIQRTEQRDSAMYRCASSLLAGAPNTGELFFGEGSRLTVL.

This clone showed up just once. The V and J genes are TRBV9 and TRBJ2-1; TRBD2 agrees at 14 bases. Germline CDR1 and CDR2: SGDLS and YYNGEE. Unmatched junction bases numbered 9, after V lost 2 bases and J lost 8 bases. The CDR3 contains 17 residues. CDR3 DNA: TGTGCCAGCAGCGTCCCCCCTGGGGGACTAGCGGGAGATGAGCAGTTCTTC. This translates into CASSVPPGGLAGDEQFF. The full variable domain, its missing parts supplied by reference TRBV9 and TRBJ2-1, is DSGVTQTPKHLITATGQRVTLRCSPRSGDLSVYWYQQSLDQGLQFLIQYYNGEERAKGNILERFSAQQFPDLHSELNLSSLELGDSALYFCASSVPPGGLAGDEQFFGPGTRLTVL.

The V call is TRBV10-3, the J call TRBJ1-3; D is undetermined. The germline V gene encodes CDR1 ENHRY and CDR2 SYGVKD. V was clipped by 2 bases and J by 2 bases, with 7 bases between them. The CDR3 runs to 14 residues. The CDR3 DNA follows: TGTGCCATCAGTGAGGGCCTCACTGGAAACACCATATATTTT. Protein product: CAISEGLTGNTIYF.

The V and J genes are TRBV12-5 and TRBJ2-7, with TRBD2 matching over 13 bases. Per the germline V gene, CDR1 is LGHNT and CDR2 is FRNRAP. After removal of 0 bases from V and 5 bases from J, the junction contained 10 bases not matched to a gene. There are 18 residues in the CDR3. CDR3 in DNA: TGTGCTAGTGGTTTGGTGCTACTAGCGGGAGGGCTCGTGAACGAGCAGTACTTC. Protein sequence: CASGLVLLAGGLVNEQYF. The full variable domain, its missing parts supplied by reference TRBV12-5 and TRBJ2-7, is DARVTQTPRHKVTEMGQEVTMRCQPILGHNTVFWYRQTMMQGLELLAYFRNRAPLDDSGMPKDRFSAEMPDATLATLKIQPSEPRDSAVYFCASGLVLLAGGLVNEQYFGPGTRLTVT.

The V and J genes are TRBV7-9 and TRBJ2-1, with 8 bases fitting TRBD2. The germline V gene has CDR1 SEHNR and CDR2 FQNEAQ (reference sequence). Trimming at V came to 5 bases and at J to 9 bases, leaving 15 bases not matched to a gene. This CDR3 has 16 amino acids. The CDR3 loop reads CASSPLLAVSLGEQFF. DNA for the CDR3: TGTGCCAGCAGCCCGCTACTAGCGGTGTCCCTTGGTGAGCAGTTCTTC.